This is a list of T cell receptor beta chains from one sample in a study of cytomegalovirus exposure and HLA in healthy donors. Libraries were prepared by immunoSEQ multiplex PCR; TCRdb keeps only in-frame clonotypes and omits some of them. The data show roughly 150,000 clones, roughly 81% seen once. Sequenced: PBMCs. The receptors derive from a man aged 25 to 40 in good health and CMV-seropositive. The CDR3 runs from the conserved cysteine through the conserved F or W. A D gene is named only where the DNA matches it firmly.

j_gene	d_gene	v_gene	CDR3nt	CDR3aa
TRBJ2-5	TRBD2	TRBV7-2	TGTGCCAGCAGCTCAGGACTAGCGGGAGAGACCCAGTACTTC	CASSSGLAGETQYF
TRBJ1-2	-	TRBV15	TGTGCCACCAGCAGAGGACAGTTGAACTATGGCTACACCTTC	CATSRGQLNYGYTF
TRBJ1-1	-	TRBV4-1	TGCGCCAGCAGCCCCCGAGGAGTGGCCACTGAAGCTTTCTTT	CASSPRGVATEAFF
TRBJ2-3	TRBD2	TRBV5-1	TGCGCCAGCAGCTTTAGATCGCGGGAGGGCGGCACAGATACGCAGTATTTT	CASSFRSREGGTDTQYF
TRBJ2-3	TRBD2	TRBV9	TGTGCCAGCAGCGTAGGGACTAGCGGGAGCGGTGATACGCAGTATTTT	CASSVGTSGSGDTQYF
TRBJ1-3	TRBD1	TRBV7-8	TGTGCCAGCAGCCGTAACAGGGGTCAGTCGAACACCATATATTTT	CASSRNRGQSNTIYF
TRBJ2-1	TRBD1	TRBV10-3	TGTGCCATCAGTGAGGAGGACAGGGCGGAATTCGGGCAGTTCTTC	CAISEEDRAEFGQFF
TRBJ1-2	-	TRBV5-3	TGTGCCAGAAGCTTGGGGGAGACCCCTTATGGCTACACCTTC	CARSLGETPYGYTF
TRBJ2-1	TRBD2	TRBV5-4	TGTGCCAGCAGCGCGGGAGGGAACAATGAGCAGTTCTTC	CASSAGGNNEQFF
TRBJ2-3	TRBD2	TRBV5-4	TGTGCCAGCACCCTGAGCGGGAGGGGCCCCACAGATACGCAGTATTTT	CASTLSGRGPTDTQYF
TRBJ1-5	-	TRBV5-4	TGTGCCAGCAGCATAGACACAGGCAATCAGCCCCAGCATTTT	CASSIDTGNQPQHF
TRBJ2-6	-	TRBV6-5	TGTGCCAGCAGCAACTCTGGGGCCAACGTCCTGACTTTC	CASSNSGANVLTF
TRBJ2-5	TRBD1	TRBV4-2	TGTGCCAGCAGCCGCGGGACAGGGATGTGGGAGACCCAGTACTTC	CASSRGTGMWETQYF